The present TCR beta chain was sequenced within a study of identical twins. Among all donors, each was a healthy Caucasian. This clonotype has at least ten counts. Antigen specificity is unknown. Study outcomes and limitations: There was an excess of low generation probability in the out-of-frame alpha sequences that twins shared. Zero-insertion results could be subject to partial confounding by invariant MAIT and iNKT cells.

CDR1 is SGHRS, CDR2 YFSETQ, per germline. Trimming took 0 bases from V and 10 from J, leaving 8 bases between them. The CDR3 sequence is 13 residues long. The authors used template switching to add a universal primer site and gave cDNA unique molecular identifiers. TCRdb recomputed calls from the 5' RACE reads with MiXCR, one row per CDR3 protein. The sample gives 200,000 to 250,000 distinct CDR3 sequences, about 7% of which show up once; approximately 3.7% is in the top ten. These sequences were also reported in another study, on yellow fever vaccine responses in identical twins.

The rearrangement links TRBV5-1 to TRBJ1-6, with unresolved D. Sequencing was done on a sample of memory (CD45RO+) T cells sorted from blood. The receptor was derived from a woman aged 18-29 years in good health. CDR3 DNA: TGCGCCAGCAGCTTGGCCGGGAGGTCACCCCTCCACTTT. It yields the protein CASSLAGRSPLHF.